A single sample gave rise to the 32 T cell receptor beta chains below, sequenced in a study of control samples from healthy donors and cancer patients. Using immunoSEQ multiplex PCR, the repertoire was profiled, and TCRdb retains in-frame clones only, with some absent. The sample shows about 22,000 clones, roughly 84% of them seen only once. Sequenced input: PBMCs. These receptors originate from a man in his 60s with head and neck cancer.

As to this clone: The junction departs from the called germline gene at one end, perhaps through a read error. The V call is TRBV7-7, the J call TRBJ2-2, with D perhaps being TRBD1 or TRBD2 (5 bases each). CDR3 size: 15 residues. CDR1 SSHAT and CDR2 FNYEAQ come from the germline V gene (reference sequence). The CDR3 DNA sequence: TGTGCTAGCAGCCCCGGGACGCTCCTCACCGGGGAGCTGTTTTTT. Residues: CASSPGTLLTGELFF.

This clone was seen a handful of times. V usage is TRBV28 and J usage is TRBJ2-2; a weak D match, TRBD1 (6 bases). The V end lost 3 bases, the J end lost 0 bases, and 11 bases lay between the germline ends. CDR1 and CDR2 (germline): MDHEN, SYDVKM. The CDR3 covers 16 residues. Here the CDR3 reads CASSFGRGSNTGELFF. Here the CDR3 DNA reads TGTGCCAGCAGTTTTGGCAGGGGTTCGAACACCGGGGAGCTGTTTTTT.

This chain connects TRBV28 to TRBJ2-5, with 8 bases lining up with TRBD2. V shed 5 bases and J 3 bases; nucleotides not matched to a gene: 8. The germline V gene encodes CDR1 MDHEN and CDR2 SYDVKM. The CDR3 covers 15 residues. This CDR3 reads CASSINFSGKETQYF. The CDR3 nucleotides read TGTGCCAGCAGTATCAACTTTAGCGGGAAAGAGACCCAGTACTTC.

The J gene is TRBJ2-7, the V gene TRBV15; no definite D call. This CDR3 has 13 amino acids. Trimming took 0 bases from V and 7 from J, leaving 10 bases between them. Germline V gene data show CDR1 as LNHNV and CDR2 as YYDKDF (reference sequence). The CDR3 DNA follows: TGTGCCACCAGCAGAGATTACGTGGGGGAGCAGTACTTC. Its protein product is CATSRDYVGEQYF.

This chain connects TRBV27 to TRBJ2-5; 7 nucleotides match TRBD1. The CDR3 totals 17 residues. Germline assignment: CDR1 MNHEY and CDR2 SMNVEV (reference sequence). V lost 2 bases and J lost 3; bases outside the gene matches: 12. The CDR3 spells CASSLRRGLGWKETQYF. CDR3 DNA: TGTGCCAGCAGTTTAAGAAGGGGGCTAGGGTGGAAAGAGACCCAGTACTTC.

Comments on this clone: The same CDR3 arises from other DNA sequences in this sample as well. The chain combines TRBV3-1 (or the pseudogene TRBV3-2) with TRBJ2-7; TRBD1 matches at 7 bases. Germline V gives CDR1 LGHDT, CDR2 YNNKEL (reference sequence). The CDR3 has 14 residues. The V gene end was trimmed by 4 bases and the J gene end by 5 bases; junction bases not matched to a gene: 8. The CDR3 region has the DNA TGTGCCAGCAGCCTGCCGGACAGGCAGGACGAGCAGTACTTC. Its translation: CASSLPDRQDEQYF.

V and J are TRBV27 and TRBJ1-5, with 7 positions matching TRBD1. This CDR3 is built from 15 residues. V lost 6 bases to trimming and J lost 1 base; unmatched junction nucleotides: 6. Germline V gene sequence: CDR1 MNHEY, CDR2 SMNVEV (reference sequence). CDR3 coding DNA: TGTGCCAGCAGGCCTGGGACAGCAAGCAATCAGCCCCAGCATTTT. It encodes CASRPGTASNQPQHF.

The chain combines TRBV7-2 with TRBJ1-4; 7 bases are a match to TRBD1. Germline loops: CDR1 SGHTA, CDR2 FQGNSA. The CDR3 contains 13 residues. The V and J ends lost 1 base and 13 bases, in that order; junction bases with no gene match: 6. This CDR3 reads CASSLGVRGGLFF. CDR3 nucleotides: TGTGCCAGCAGCTTAGGCGTCAGGGGGGGACTGTTTTTT. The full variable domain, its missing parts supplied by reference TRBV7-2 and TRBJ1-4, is GAGVSQSPSNKVTEKGKDVELRCDPISGHTALYWYRQSLGQGLEFLIYFQGNSAPDKSGLPSDRFSAERTGGSVSTLTIQRTQQEDSAVYLCASSLGVRGGLFFGSGTQLSVL.

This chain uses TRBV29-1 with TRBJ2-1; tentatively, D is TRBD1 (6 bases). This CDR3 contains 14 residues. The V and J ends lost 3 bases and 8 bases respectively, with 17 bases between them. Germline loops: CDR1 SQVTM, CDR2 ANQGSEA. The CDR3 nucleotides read TGCAGCGTTGAGTCGAGAGGGGGAACGGATGAGCAGTTCTTC. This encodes CSVESRGGTDEQFF.

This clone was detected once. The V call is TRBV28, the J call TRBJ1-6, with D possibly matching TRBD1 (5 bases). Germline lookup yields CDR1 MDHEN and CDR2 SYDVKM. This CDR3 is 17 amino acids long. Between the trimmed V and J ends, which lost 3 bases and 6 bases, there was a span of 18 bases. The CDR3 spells CASSFRTVTGSNSPLHF. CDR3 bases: TGTGCCAGCAGTTTCCGGACGGTCACAGGCAGTAATTCACCCCTCCACTTT.

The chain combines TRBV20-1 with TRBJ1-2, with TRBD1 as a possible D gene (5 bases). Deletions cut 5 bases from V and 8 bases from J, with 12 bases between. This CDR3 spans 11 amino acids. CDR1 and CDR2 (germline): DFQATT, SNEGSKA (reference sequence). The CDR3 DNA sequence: TGCAGTGCTGCAGACAGTTGGGGCTACACCTTC. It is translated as CSAADSWGYTF.

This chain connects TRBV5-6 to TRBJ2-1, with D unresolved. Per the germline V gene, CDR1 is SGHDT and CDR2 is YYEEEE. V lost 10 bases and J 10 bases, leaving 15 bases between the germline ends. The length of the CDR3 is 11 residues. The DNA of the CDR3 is TGTGCCCCAGTATCCCGGTGGGAGCAGTTCTTC. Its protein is CAPVSRWEQFF. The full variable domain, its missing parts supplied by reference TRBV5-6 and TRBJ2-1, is DAGVTQSPTHLIKTRGQQVTLRCSPKSGHDTVSWYQQALGQGPQFIFQYYEEEERQRGNFPDRFSGHQFPNYSSELNVNALLLGDSALYLCAPVSRWEQFFGPGTRLTVL.

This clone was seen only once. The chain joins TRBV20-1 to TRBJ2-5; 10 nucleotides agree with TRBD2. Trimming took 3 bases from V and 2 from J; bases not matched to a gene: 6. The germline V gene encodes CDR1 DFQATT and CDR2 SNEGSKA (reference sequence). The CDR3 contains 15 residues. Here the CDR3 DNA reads TGCAGTGCTAGTACCGTAGCGGGGGGACAAGAGACCCAGTACTTC. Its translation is CSASTVAGGQETQYF.

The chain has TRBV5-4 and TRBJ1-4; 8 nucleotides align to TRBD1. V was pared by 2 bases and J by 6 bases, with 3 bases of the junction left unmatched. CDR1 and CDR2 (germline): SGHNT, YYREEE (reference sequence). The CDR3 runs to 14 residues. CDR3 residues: CASSLTGGDEKLFF. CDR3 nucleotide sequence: TGTGCCAGCAGCTTAACAGGGGGAGATGAAAAACTGTTTTTT.

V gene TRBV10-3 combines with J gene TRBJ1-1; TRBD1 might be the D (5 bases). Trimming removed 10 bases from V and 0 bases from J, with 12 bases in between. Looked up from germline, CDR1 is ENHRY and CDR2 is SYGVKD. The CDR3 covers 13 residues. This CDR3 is CATQGRVNTEAFF. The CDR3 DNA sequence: TGTGCCACCCAGGGACGGGTGAACACTGAAGCTTTCTTT.

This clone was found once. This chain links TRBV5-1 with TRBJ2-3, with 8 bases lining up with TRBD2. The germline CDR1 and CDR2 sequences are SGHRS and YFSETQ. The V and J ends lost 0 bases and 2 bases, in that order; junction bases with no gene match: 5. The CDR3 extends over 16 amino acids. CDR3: CASSLGRTSLTDTQYF. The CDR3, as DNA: TGCGCCAGCAGCTTGGGGAGGACTAGCCTCACAGATACGCAGTATTTT.

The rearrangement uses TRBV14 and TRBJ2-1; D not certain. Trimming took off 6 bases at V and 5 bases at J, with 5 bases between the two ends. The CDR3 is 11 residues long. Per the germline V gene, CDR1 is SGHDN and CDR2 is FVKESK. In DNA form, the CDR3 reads TGTGCCAGCAGGAAAGACAATGAGCAGTTCTTC. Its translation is CASRKDNEQFF.

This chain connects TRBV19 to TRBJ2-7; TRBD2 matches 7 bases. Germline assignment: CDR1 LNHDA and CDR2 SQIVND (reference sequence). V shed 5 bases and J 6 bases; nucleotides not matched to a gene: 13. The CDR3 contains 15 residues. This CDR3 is CASSLRASGSGEQYF. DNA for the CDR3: TGTGCCAGTAGTCTGCGGGCTAGCGGTTCGGGCGAGCAGTACTTC.

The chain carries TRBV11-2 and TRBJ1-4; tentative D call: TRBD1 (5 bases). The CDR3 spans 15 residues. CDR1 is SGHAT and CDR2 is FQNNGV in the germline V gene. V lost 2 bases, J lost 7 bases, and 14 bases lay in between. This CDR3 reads CASSLNRGAGEKLFF. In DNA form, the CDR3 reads TGTGCCAGCAGCTTAAATCGGGGCGCCGGTGAAAAACTGTTTTTT. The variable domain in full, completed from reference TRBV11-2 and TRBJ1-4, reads EAGVAQSPRYKIIEKRQSVAFWCNPISGHATLYWYQQILGQGPKLLIQFQNNGVVDDSQLPKDRFSAERLKGVDSTLKIQPAKLEDSAVYLCASSLNRGAGEKLFFGSGTQLSVL.

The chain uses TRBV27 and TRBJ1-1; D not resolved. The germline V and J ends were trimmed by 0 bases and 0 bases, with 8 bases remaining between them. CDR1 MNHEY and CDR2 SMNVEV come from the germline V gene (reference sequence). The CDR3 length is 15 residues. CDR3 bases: TGTGCCAGCAGTTTATCTCGCGGCTTGAACACTGAAGCTTTCTTT. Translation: CASSLSRGLNTEAFF.

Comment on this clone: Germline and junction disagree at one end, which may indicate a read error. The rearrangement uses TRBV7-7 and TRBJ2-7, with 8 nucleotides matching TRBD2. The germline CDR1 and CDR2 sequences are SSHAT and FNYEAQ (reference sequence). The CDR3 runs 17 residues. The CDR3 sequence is CASSPLTGAGESYEQYF. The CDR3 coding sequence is TGTGCTAGCAGCCCGCTGACAGGAGCGGGAGAATCCTACGAGCAGTACTTC. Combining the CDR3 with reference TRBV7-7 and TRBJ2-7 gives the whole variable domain GAGVSQSPRYKVTKRGQDVTLRCDPISSHATLYWYQQALGQGPEFLTYFNYEAQPDKSGLPSDRFSAERPEGSISTLTIQRTEQRDSAMYRCASSPLTGAGESYEQYFGPGTRLTVT.

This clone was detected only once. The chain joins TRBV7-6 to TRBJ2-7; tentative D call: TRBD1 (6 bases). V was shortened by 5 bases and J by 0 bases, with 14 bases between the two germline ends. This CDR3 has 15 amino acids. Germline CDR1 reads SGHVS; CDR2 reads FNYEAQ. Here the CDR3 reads CASSQIVQGSYEQYF. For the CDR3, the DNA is TGTGCCAGCAGCCAAATCGTACAGGGCTCCTACGAGCAGTACTTC. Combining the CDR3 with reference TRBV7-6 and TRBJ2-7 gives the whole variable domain GAGVSQSPRYKVTKRGQDVALRCDPISGHVSLYWYRQALGQGPEFLTYFNYEAQQDKSGLPNDRFSAERPEGSISTLTIQRTEQRDSAMYRCASSQIVQGSYEQYFGPGTRLTVT.

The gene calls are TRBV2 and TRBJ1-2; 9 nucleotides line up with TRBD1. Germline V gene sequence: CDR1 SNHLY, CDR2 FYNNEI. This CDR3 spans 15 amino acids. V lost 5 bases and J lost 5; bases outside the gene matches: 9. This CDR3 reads CASSTDRGGIYGYTF. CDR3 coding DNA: TGTGCCAGCAGTACGGACAGGGGTGGTATTTATGGCTACACCTTC. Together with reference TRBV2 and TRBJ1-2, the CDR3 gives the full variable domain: EPEVTQTPSHQVTQMGQEVILRCVPISNHLYFYWYRQILGQKVEFLVSFYNNEISEKSEIFDDQFSVERPDGSNFTLKIRSTKLEDSAMYFCASSTDRGGIYGYTFGSGTRLTVV.

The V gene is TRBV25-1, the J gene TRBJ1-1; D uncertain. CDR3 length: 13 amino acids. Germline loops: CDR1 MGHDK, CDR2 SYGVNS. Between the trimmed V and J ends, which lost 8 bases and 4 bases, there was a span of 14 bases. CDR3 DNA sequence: TGTGCCAGCCGCCTAGGACCTCGCACTGAAGCTTTCTTT. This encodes CASRLGPRTEAFF.

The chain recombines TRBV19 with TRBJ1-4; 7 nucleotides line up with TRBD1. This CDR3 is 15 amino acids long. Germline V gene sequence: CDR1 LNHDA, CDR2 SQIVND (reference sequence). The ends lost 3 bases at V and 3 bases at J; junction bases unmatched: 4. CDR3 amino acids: CASSIPGGANEKLFF. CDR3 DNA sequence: TGTGCCAGTAGTATCCCAGGGGGAGCTAATGAAAAACTGTTTTTT. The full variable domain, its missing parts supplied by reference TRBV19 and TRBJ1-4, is DGGITQSPKYLFRKEGQNVTLSCEQNLNHDAMYWYRQDPGQGLRLIYYSQIVNDFQKGDIAEGYSVSREKKESFPLTVTSAQKNPTAFYLCASSIPGGANEKLFFGSGTQLSVL.

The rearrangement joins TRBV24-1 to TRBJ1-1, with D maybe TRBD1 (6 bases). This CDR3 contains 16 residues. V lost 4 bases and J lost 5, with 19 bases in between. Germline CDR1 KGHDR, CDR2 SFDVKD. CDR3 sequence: CATSEWASHRVTEAFF. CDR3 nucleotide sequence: TGTGCCACCAGTGAGTGGGCCTCCCACAGGGTTACTGAAGCTTTCTTT.

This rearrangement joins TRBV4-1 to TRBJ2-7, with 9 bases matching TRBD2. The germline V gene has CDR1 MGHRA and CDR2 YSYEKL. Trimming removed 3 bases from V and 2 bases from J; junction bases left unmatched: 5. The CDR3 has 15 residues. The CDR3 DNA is TGCGCCAGCAGCCACCTAGCGGGACCTCCCTACGAGCAGTACTTC. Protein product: CASSHLAGPPYEQYF.

In DNA, the CDR3 is TGTGCCAGCAGGCCCGGGCTAGCGGGGGTCCTCTCTGGGGCCAACGTCCTGACTTTC. Residues: CASRPGLAGVLSGANVLTF. The V and J genes are TRBV28 and TRBJ2-6; 10 bases match TRBD2. CDR3 length: 19 amino acids. The germline gives CDR1 MDHEN, CDR2 SYDVKM. Trimming cost V 6 bases and J 0 bases; bases outside gene matches: 11.

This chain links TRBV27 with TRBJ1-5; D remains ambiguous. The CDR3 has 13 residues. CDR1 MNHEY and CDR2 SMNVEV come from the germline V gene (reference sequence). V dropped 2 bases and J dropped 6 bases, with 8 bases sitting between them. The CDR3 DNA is TGTGCCAGCAGTTTAGTTAAGGCTCAGCCCCAGCATTTT. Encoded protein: CASSLVKAQPQHF.

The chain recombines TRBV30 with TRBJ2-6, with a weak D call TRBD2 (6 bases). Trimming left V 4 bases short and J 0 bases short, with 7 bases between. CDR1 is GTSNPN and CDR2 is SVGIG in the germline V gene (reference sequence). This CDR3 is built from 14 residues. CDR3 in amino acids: CAWTGGSGANVLTF. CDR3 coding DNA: TGTGCCTGGACCGGGGGCTCTGGGGCCAACGTCCTGACTTTC.

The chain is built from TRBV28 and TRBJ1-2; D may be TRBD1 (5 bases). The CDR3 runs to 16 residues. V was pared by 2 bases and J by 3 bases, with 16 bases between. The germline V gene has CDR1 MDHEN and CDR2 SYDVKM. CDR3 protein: CASSLNPGQGDYGYTF. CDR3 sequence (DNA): TGTGCCAGCAGTTTAAACCCCGGACAAGGGGACTATGGCTACACCTTC.

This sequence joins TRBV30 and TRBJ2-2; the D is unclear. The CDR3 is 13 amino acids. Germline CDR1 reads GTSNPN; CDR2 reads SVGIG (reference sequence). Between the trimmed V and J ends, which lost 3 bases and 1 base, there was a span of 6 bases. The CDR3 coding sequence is TGTGCCTGGAGGGACGGGAACACCGGGGAGCTGTTTTTT. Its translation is CAWRDGNTGELFF. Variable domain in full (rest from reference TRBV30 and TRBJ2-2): SQTIHQWPATLVQPVGSPLSLECTVEGTSNPNLYWYRQAAGRGLQLLFYSVGIGQISSEVPQNLSASRPQDRQFILSSKKLLLSDSGFYLCAWRDGNTGELFFGEGSRLTVL.